The 24 T cell receptor beta chains given below trace back to one sample, sequenced in a study of memory CD8 T cells in hepatitis C reinfection. Time point defined: pre-reinfection, 55 to 20 weeks before reinfection detection. TCR sequencing was done directly ex vivo on sorted cells, without expansion in vitro. Repertoires were generated with immunoSEQ multiplex PCR, while TCRdb's copy carries only in-frame clones and drops some. The sample lists 45,000 to 65,000 clones, roughly 91% occurring once. Sequenced material: naive CD8+ T cells sorted from blood. The receptors stem from a man aged 18 to 30 with hepatitis C virus infection.

V and J are TRBV4-2 and TRBJ2-7, with D perhaps matching TRBD2 (6 bases). The CDR3 totals 17 residues. The V gene lost 2 bases and the J gene lost 6 bases, with 23 bases spanning the gap. CDR1 and CDR2 (germline): LGHNA, YNFKEQ. CDR3 sequence: CASSQLGPRRDPREQYF. For the CDR3, the DNA is TGTGCCAGCAGCCAATTGGGTCCTCGGCGGGACCCCCGCGAGCAGTACTTC.

The chain employs TRBV4-1 and TRBJ1-2; 10 nucleotides agree with TRBD1. Trimming cost V 3 bases and J 0 bases; bases outside gene matches: 1. The germline gives CDR1 MGHRA, CDR2 YSYEKL. This CDR3 has 15 residues. DNA for the CDR3: TGCGCCAGCAGCCAGGGACAGGGGACTAACTATGGCTACACCTTC. Translating it yields CASSQGQGTNYGYTF.

The gene calls are TRBV4-2 and TRBJ2-7, with TRBD2 identical over 8 bases. The V gene's germline CDR1 is LGHNA and CDR2 YNFKEQ. The CDR3 runs 16 residues. The V and J ends lost 0 bases and 3 bases, in that order; junction bases with no gene match: 7. In DNA form, the CDR3 reads TGTGCCAGCAGCCAAGATAGTACTAGCGGTGTCTACGAGCAGTACTTC. Translating gives CASSQDSTSGVYEQYF.

The rearrangement joins TRBV7-9 to TRBJ2-1, with 10 nucleotides matching TRBD1. CDR3 length equals 16 residues. V gave up 4 bases and J gave up 5 bases; unmatched junction bases: 8. Germline values: CDR1 SEHNR, CDR2 FQNEAQ (reference sequence). As DNA, the CDR3 is TGTGCCAGCAGCTCGCTGACAGGGGGCATGGACAATGAGCAGTTCTTC. It specifies CASSSLTGGMDNEQFF.

V gene TRBV7-9 combines with J gene TRBJ2-2; D call uncertain. The germline V and J ends were trimmed by 4 bases and 0 bases, with 9 bases remaining between them. Germline V gene data show CDR1 as SEHNR and CDR2 as FQNEAQ (reference sequence). The CDR3 runs to 15 residues. CDR3 region: CASSSTLTNTGELFF. For the CDR3, the DNA is TGTGCCAGCAGCTCGACTCTTACGAACACCGGGGAGCTGTTTTTT.

The J gene is TRBJ2-4, the V gene TRBV4-3; 10 bases align to TRBD1. This CDR3 comprises 19 residues. CDR1 and CDR2 from the germline V gene are LGHNA and YSLEER. With V trimmed by 1 base and J by 2 bases, 11 bases remained unmatched. The CDR3 DNA sequence: TGCGCCAGCAGCCAAGTAGGGGGTAGGACAGGGGGGACCAAAAACATTCAGTACTTC. Its protein product is CASSQVGGRTGGTKNIQYF.

The chain links TRBV7-8 to TRBJ2-3; the D gene is possibly TRBD2 (6 bases). V dropped 6 bases and J dropped 4 bases, with 17 bases sitting between them. The CDR3 has 15 residues. From germline, CDR1 is SGHVS and CDR2 FQNEAQ. CDR3 region: CASRPDGGMPDTQYF. The CDR3 DNA follows: TGTGCCAGCAGACCCGATGGCGGGATGCCAGATACGCAGTATTTT.

The chain combines TRBV11-3 with TRBJ2-3, with TRBD2 matching over 8 bases. V lost 2 bases to trimming and J lost 3 bases; unmatched junction nucleotides: 7. Germline lookup yields CDR1 SGHNT and CDR2 YENEEA. CDR3 size: 16 residues. CDR3 region: CASSLRTAGVTDTQYF. The CDR3 coding sequence is TGTGCCAGCAGCTTAAGGACAGCGGGAGTGACAGATACGCAGTATTTT.

The V and J genes are TRBV7-2 and TRBJ2-1; 9 nucleotides agree with TRBD1. CDR3 length: 15 residues. Germline V lookup: CDR1 SGHTA, CDR2 FQGNSA. The junction had 4 bases not matched to a gene; V was cut back by 0 bases and J by 7 bases. CDR3 DNA: TGTGCCAGCAGCTTAGCGGGACAGGGAGAGAATGAGCAGTTCTTC. This translates into CASSLAGQGENEQFF.

The rearrangement joins TRBV6-1 to TRBJ2-7; D is perhaps TRBD1 (6 bases). The CDR3 totals 15 residues. Germline-derived CDR1 and CDR2 are MNHNS and SASEGT. Trimming stripped 8 bases from V and 0 bases from J, with 17 bases between. CDR3 in DNA: TGTGCCAGCTCATCAACAGGGTTCAGCTCCTACGAGCAGTACGTC. Translating it yields CASSSTGFSSYEQYV.

This chain's CDR3 is CASRRDRADQPQHF. The CDR3 region has the DNA TGTGCCTCCAGACGGGACAGGGCCGATCAGCCCCAGCATTTT. The chain links TRBV19 to TRBJ1-5; 9 nucleotides line up with TRBD1. The CDR3 runs 14 residues. CDR1 and CDR2 (germline): LNHDA, SQIVND (reference sequence). V gave up 11 bases and J gave up 5 bases; unmatched junction bases: 10.

V usage is TRBV7-8 and J usage is TRBJ1-2; the match to TRBD1 covers 11 bases. Germline lookup yields CDR1 SGHVS and CDR2 FQNEAQ. The V gene end was trimmed by 5 bases and the J gene end by 4 bases; junction bases not matched to a gene: 6. The CDR3 spans 15 residues. CDR3 region: CASSQDRGQSYGYTF. The DNA for the CDR3 is TGTGCCAGCAGCCAGGACAGGGGGCAAAGCTATGGCTACACCTTC.

This chain uses TRBV2 with TRBJ1-1; D perhaps matches TRBD1 (5 bases). Germline V gene data show CDR1 as SNHLY and CDR2 as FYNNEI. This CDR3 region has 11 residues. V dropped 8 bases and J dropped 4 bases, with 8 bases sitting between them. CDR3 DNA sequence: TGTGCCAGCTGGGGGGGCACTGAAGCTTTCTTT. Translating it yields CASWGGTEAFF.

V gene TRBV5-4 combines with J gene TRBJ2-2; TRBD2 agrees at 11 bases. The CDR3 loop spans 16 amino acids. V was clipped by 3 bases and J by 7 bases; unmatched bases: 8. CDR1 and CDR2 (germline): SGHNT, YYREEE (reference sequence). CDR3 sequence reads: CASSSGLAGVSGELFF. The CDR3 DNA reads TGTGCCAGCAGCTCAGGACTAGCGGGCGTGAGCGGGGAGCTGTTTTTT.

This clone has a handful of counts. J is TRBJ2-2 and V is TRBV6-1; D not resolved. The V and J ends lost 8 bases and 7 bases respectively, with 11 bases between them. This CDR3 is 12 amino acids long. Germline lookup yields CDR1 MNHNS and CDR2 SASEGT. CDR3 region: CASLVPSGELFF. CDR3 sequence (DNA): TGTGCCAGCCTCGTACCCAGCGGGGAGCTGTTTTTT.

The chain uses TRBV6-6 and TRBJ1-1; the match to TRBD1 covers 9 bases. Looked up from germline, CDR1 is MNHNY and CDR2 is SVGAGI (reference sequence). V was clipped by 7 bases and J by 3 bases; unmatched bases: 6. This CDR3 has 14 residues. The CDR3 DNA is TGTGCCAGCAAAGTCCGGGACAGGGACACTGAAGCTTTCTTT. Translating gives CASKVRDRDTEAFF.

This chain uses TRBV4-3 with TRBJ2-1; 9 nucleotides match TRBD1. This CDR3 has 15 amino acids. Germline V gene lookup returns CDR1 LGHNA and CDR2 YSLEER. Trimming took 4 bases from V and 0 from J; bases not matched to a gene: 1. CDR3 region: CASSPQGASYNEQFF. CDR3 nucleotide sequence: TGCGCCAGCAGCCCACAGGGGGCCTCCTACAATGAGCAGTTCTTC.

The chain couples TRBV5-1 to TRBJ1-4; 7 bases line up with TRBD1. This CDR3 has 15 residues. Trimming at V came to 0 bases and at J to 4 bases, leaving 3 bases not matched to a gene. Germline CDR1 and CDR2: SGHRS and YFSETQ. CDR3: CASSLGTGGNEKLFF. DNA of the CDR3: TGCGCCAGCAGCTTGGGGACAGGCGGTAATGAAAAACTGTTTTTT.

The rearrangement links TRBV7-6 to TRBJ2-1, with D perhaps TRBD1 (5 bases). Germline loops: CDR1 SGHVS, CDR2 FNYEAQ. Trimming took off 4 bases at V and 9 bases at J, with 13 bases between the two ends. This CDR3 is built from 13 residues. CDR3 residues: CASSYSWGAEQFF. CDR3 DNA sequence: TGTGCCAGCAGCTACTCGTGGGGCGCTGAGCAGTTCTTC.

The rearrangement uses TRBV9 and TRBJ2-2; TRBD1 matches at 7 bases. Germline V CDR1 and CDR2: SGDLS, YYNGEE. V lost 2 bases and J lost 1; bases outside the gene matches: 2. The length of the CDR3 is 15 residues. The CDR3 region is CASSVWTGNTGELFF. The CDR3 region has the DNA TGTGCCAGCAGCGTTTGGACAGGGAACACCGGGGAGCTGTTTTTT.

The rearrangement uses TRBV6-6 and TRBJ2-3; no definite D call. This CDR3 region has 13 residues. V was cut by 6 bases and J by 3 bases, with 10 bases left in between. Germline CDR1 and CDR2: MNHNY and SVGAGI (reference sequence). The CDR3 region has the DNA TGTGCCAGCAGAGATACTAAAACAGATACGCAGTATTTT. Translating it yields CASRDTKTDTQYF.

The rearrangement joins TRBV27 to TRBJ2-1; 7 bases are a match to TRBD1. The germline V gene has CDR1 MNHEY and CDR2 SMNVEV (reference sequence). The CDR3 has 15 residues. Unmatched junction bases numbered 5, after V lost 5 bases and J lost 1 base. CDR3 DNA: TGTGCCAGCAGTCTCCGGGACAGTTCCTACAATGAGCAGTTCTTC. This gives the protein CASSLRDSSYNEQFF.

The chain couples TRBV29-1 to TRBJ2-1, with D possibly matching TRBD1 (6 bases). The V end lost 6 bases, the J end lost 8 bases, and 11 bases lay between the germline ends. Germline V gene lookup returns CDR1 SQVTM and CDR2 ANQGSEA. CDR3 length equals 11 residues. The CDR3 nucleotides are TGCAGCGTCAGGGGTTGGGATGAGCAGTTCTTC. Residues: CSVRGWDEQFF.

The DNA for the CDR3 is TGCGCCAGCTTTCTCAGGAGGGGTCAATCGAACACCGGGGAGCTGTTTTTT. Translated: CASFLRRGQSNTGELFF. The chain recombines TRBV23-1 with TRBJ2-2; TRBD2 is a possible D gene (6 bases). TRBV23-1 counts as an open reading frame of uncertain function. V was trimmed by 8 bases and J by 0 bases, leaving 19 bases between them. This CDR3 spans 17 amino acids.